Each of the 24 T cell receptor beta chains below was sequenced from the same sample in a study of T cell clonotyping in hematopoietic cell transplantation. The repertoire was sequenced with immunoSEQ multiplex PCR; TCRdb's copy has only in-frame clones and lacks some. Of some 76,000 clones detected, almost 97% appear once; the ten largest clones hold under 2%. Time point described: recipient sample about 28 days before transplant, after cytoreduction. Sequences were derived from peripheral blood mononuclear cells, sampled before stem cell transplant. The receptor set was obtained from a woman between 50 and 59 years old with acute myeloid leukemia. Some clones in this sample may be carry-over from other donors' samples.

This clone was counted a single time. The V call is TRBV7-9, the J call TRBJ2-7, with TRBD1 matching 7 bases. Trimming removed 2 bases from V and 0 bases from J; junction bases left unmatched: 1. The V gene's germline CDR1 is SEHNR and CDR2 FQNEAQ (reference sequence). CDR3 length: 14 amino acids. CDR3 loop: CASSLWDSSYEQYF. CDR3 in DNA: TGTGCCAGCAGCTTATGGGACAGCTCCTACGAGCAGTACTTC.

This clone was counted a few times. The chain combines TRBV11-2 with TRBJ1-5; D is ambiguous. This CDR3 contains 14 residues. Looked up from germline, CDR1 is SGHAT and CDR2 is FQNNGV. Trimming shortened V by 5 bases and J by 2 bases, and 10 bases separated the two germline ends. The CDR3 region is CASSLTPGNQPQHF. The CDR3 DNA reads TGTGCCAGCAGCCTCACTCCAGGCAATCAGCCCCAGCATTTT.

The chain uses TRBV6-1 and TRBJ1-1, with TRBD1 as a possible D gene (6 bases). The CDR3 length is 14 residues. Germline V gives CDR1 MNHNS, CDR2 SASEGT. V lost 7 bases and J lost 5, with 17 bases in between. CDR3 amino acids: CASMDGGRVTEAFF. CDR3 sequence (DNA): TGTGCCAGCATGGACGGGGGGCGCGTTACTGAAGCTTTCTTT.

This rearrangement joins TRBV9 to TRBJ1-1; TRBD1 matches at 7 bases. The CDR3 spans 17 residues. CDR1 and CDR2 (germline): SGDLS, YYNGEE. Unmatched junction bases numbered 14, after V lost 5 bases and J lost 1 base. CDR3 sequence reads: CASSGNPRDRTNTEAFF. For the CDR3, the DNA is TGTGCCAGCAGTGGGAACCCCCGGGACAGAACGAACACTGAAGCTTTCTTT. The variable domain in full, completed from reference TRBV9 and TRBJ1-1, reads DSGVTQTPKHLITATGQRVTLRCSPRSGDLSVYWYQQSLDQGLQFLIQYYNGEERAKGNILERFSAQQFPDLHSELNLSSLELGDSALYFCASSGNPRDRTNTEAFFGQGTRLTVV.

The chain combines TRBV6-1 with TRBJ2-7; 10 bases match TRBD1. The CDR3 contains 15 residues. The germline V gene has CDR1 MNHNS and CDR2 SASEGT. Trimming at V came to 6 bases and at J to 0 bases, leaving 5 bases not matched to a gene. For the CDR3, the DNA is TGTGCCAGCAGCCTGGGACAGGGGAACTCCTACGAGCAGTACTTC. This encodes CASSLGQGNSYEQYF.

A single count supports this clone. The chain carries TRBV6-4 and TRBJ1-2; the D gene is possibly TRBD1 (6 bases). Germline assignment: CDR1 MRHNA and CDR2 SNTAGT. The CDR3 contains 15 residues. The V end lost 2 bases, the J end lost 6 bases, and 16 bases lay between the germline ends. Written as DNA, the CDR3 is TGTGCCAGCAGTGACCCTCGATCAGGGGATAATGGCTACACCTTC. Translation: CASSDPRSGDNGYTF.

The rearrangement uses TRBV5-6 and TRBJ2-5; D unclear. V was trimmed by 1 base and J by 4 bases, leaving 5 bases between them. The CDR3 runs 12 residues. Germline V gives CDR1 SGHDT, CDR2 YYEEEE. The CDR3 nucleotides are TGTGCCAGCAGCTTGTTGGGAGAGACCCAGTACTTC. Translated: CASSLLGETQYF. Variable domain in full (rest from reference TRBV5-6 and TRBJ2-5): DAGVTQSPTHLIKTRGQQVTLRCSPKSGHDTVSWYQQALGQGPQFIFQYYEEEERQRGNFPDRFSGHQFPNYSSELNVNALLLGDSALYLCASSLLGETQYFGPGTRLLVL.

The chain recombines TRBV30 with TRBJ1-1, with a weak D call TRBD1 (6 bases). The CDR3 extends over 15 amino acids. V gave up 8 bases and J gave up 1 base, with 20 bases separating them. The germline gives CDR1 GTSNPN, CDR2 SVGIG (reference sequence). The CDR3 sequence is CASQKWDTKNTEAFF. Here the CDR3 DNA reads TGTGCCAGTCAAAAGTGGGACACCAAGAACACTGAAGCTTTCTTT.

The V call is TRBV5-1, the J call TRBJ1-2; no firm D call. Germline CDR1 reads SGHRS; CDR2 reads YFSETQ. This CDR3 is built from 16 residues. V lost 3 bases to trimming and J lost 0 bases, with 15 bases between them. The CDR3 DNA reads TGCGCCAGCAGCTCGAACCGGGATCTCTCTAACTATGGCTACACCTTC. Translating gives CASSSNRDLSNYGYTF.

The chain links TRBV6-1 to TRBJ1-1; D is unresolved. Germline CDR1 and CDR2: MNHNS and SASEGT. V was pared by 5 bases and J by 11 bases, with 15 bases between. The CDR3 is 12 residues long. The CDR3 reads CASSRKGGWAFF. The CDR3 nucleotides read TGTGCCAGCAGTAGGAAGGGAGGATGGGCTTTCTTT.

V and J are TRBV7-2 and TRBJ1-2; D might be TRBD1 (5 bases). The germline V gene encodes CDR1 SGHTA and CDR2 FQGNSA. Trimming stripped 1 base from V and 0 bases from J, with 18 bases between. This CDR3 has 18 amino acids. In DNA, the CDR3 is TGTGCCAGCAGCTTAGAAACGGGGCGGGGCTCGCCTAACTATGGCTACACCTTC. Translation: CASSLETGRGSPNYGYTF.

The chain employs TRBV25-1 and TRBJ1-1; TRBD1 matches at 8 bases. Germline trimming cut 5 bases from V and 13 bases from J; bases unmatched to any gene: 9. This CDR3 region has 12 residues. CDR1 is MGHDK and CDR2 is SYGVNS in the germline V gene. The DNA of the CDR3 is TGTGCCAGCAGTCCCCGAGGGACAGGAGTTTTCTTT. Its translation is CASSPRGTGVFF.

This clone appeared a single time. This rearrangement joins TRBV27 to TRBJ2-7; either TRBD1 or TRBD2 may supply D (5 bases each). This CDR3 contains 13 residues. Trimming stripped 6 bases from V and 2 bases from J, with 11 bases between. Germline V gene sequence: CDR1 MNHEY, CDR2 SMNVEV (reference sequence). CDR3 DNA sequence: TGTGCCAGCAGAACCGGGACGGCCTACGAGCAGTACTTC. Protein: CASRTGTAYEQYF.

CDR3 amino acids: CASRRGQLNTEAFF. Written as DNA, the CDR3 is TGTGCCAGTAGAAGGGGACAGTTAAACACTGAAGCTTTCTTT. V usage is TRBV19 and J usage is TRBJ1-1, with 7 nucleotides matching TRBD1. CDR3 length equals 14 residues. Germline values: CDR1 LNHDA, CDR2 SQIVND (reference sequence). J was trimmed by 2 bases and V by 6 bases; bases with no gene match: 6.

The chain links TRBV5-1 to TRBJ1-2; D unclear. The germline V gene encodes CDR1 SGHRS and CDR2 YFSETQ. The CDR3 is 13 amino acids. V lost 2 bases and J 4 bases, leaving 9 bases between the germline ends. The CDR3 DNA reads TGCGCCAGCAGCTTAGAGCAAATCTATGGCTACACCTTC. It codes for CASSLEQIYGYTF.

This chain connects TRBV9 to TRBJ1-2; D is ambiguous. CDR1 SGDLS and CDR2 YYNGEE come from the germline V gene. The CDR3 spans 11 residues. V lost 7 bases to trimming and J lost 4 bases, with 8 bases between them. The CDR3 DNA reads TGTGCCAGCGCTACTGTCTATGGCTACACCTTC. It yields the protein CASATVYGYTF. Together with reference TRBV9 and TRBJ1-2, the CDR3 gives the full variable domain: DSGVTQTPKHLITATGQRVTLRCSPRSGDLSVYWYQQSLDQGLQFLIQYYNGEERAKGNILERFSAQQFPDLHSELNLSSLELGDSALYFCASATVYGYTFGSGTRLTVV.

The gene calls are TRBV30 and TRBJ2-1; unclear D gene. This CDR3 region has 12 residues. V was shortened by 5 bases and J by 5 bases, with 10 bases between the two germline ends. Germline assignment: CDR1 GTSNPN and CDR2 SVGIG (reference sequence). The DNA of the CDR3 is TGTGCCTGGGGGATTGGGGACAATGAGCAGTTCTTC. Amino acid sequence: CAWGIGDNEQFF.

The V and J genes are TRBV9 and TRBJ2-3, with 7 bases matching TRBD1. Germline V CDR1 and CDR2: SGDLS, YYNGEE. V shed 6 bases, J shed 0 bases, and the junction held 7 bases outside the gene matches. This CDR3 region has 15 residues. The CDR3 DNA follows: TGTGCCAGCACTGGGGGACAGTCTAGCACAGATACGCAGTATTTT. It translates to CASTGGQSSTDTQYF.

The chain combines TRBV30 with TRBJ2-1; maybe TRBD2 (6 bases). Germline V CDR1 and CDR2: GTSNPN, SVGIG (reference sequence). The CDR3 is made up of 13 amino acids. V gave up 1 base and J gave up 6 bases, with 10 bases separating them. In DNA form, the CDR3 reads TGTGCCTGGAGTGGACTAGTGCTCAATGAGCAGTTCTTC. It codes for CAWSGLVLNEQFF.

J is TRBJ2-5 and V is TRBV5-1; 9 positions agree with TRBD2. The germline V gene has CDR1 SGHRS and CDR2 YFSETQ. With 0 bases clipped from V and 5 bases from J, the junction kept 5 bases outside the gene matches. This CDR3 is built from 15 residues. CDR3 loop: CASSLAAGGRETQYF. The CDR3 DNA sequence: TGCGCCAGCAGCTTGGCCGCGGGGGGGCGGGAGACCCAGTACTTC.

The chain joins TRBV7-3 to TRBJ2-2; 9 bases agree with TRBD2. Germline V lookup: CDR1 SGHTA, CDR2 FQGTGA. V trimming: 5 bases; J trimming: 3 bases; junction bases outside the gene matches: 4. The CDR3 is 15 amino acids. As DNA, the CDR3 is TGTGCCAGCAGCGGGCTAGCGGGGCACACCGGGGAGCTGTTTTTT. This codes for CASSGLAGHTGELFF.

This clone has just one count. This chain links TRBV2 with TRBJ1-3; D is possibly TRBD1 (6 bases). The CDR3 runs 16 residues. V lost 7 bases and J lost 0, with 16 bases in between. Germline lookup yields CDR1 SNHLY and CDR2 FYNNEI. DNA of the CDR3: TGTGCCAGCAAAGACGGGGGGGCCTACTCTGGAAACACCATATATTTT. Its protein is CASKDGGAYSGNTIYF.

The chain employs TRBV9 and TRBJ1-1; D not resolved. The germline gives CDR1 SGDLS, CDR2 YYNGEE. The V gene lost 0 bases and the J gene lost 0 bases, with 6 bases spanning the gap. CDR3 length: 14 residues. CDR3 in amino acids: CASSVGAVNTEAFF. The CDR3 DNA reads as TGTGCCAGCAGCGTAGGTGCAGTGAACACTGAAGCTTTCTTT. Combining the CDR3 with reference TRBV9 and TRBJ1-1 gives the whole variable domain DSGVTQTPKHLITATGQRVTLRCSPRSGDLSVYWYQQSLDQGLQFLIQYYNGEERAKGNILERFSAQQFPDLHSELNLSSLELGDSALYFCASSVGAVNTEAFFGQGTRLTVV.

CDR3 in amino acids: CASSDLSRGQNQPQHF. Here the CDR3 DNA reads TGCGCCAGCAGTGACCTCTCGCGGGGCCAGAATCAGCCCCAGCATTTT. This chain joins TRBV10-2 and TRBJ1-5; D might be TRBD1 (5 bases). Germline CDR1 is WSHSY and CDR2 is SAAADI. The CDR3 extends over 16 amino acids. V lost 3 bases and J lost 4, with 16 bases in between.